The 20 T cell receptor beta chains below all came from one sample that was sequenced in a study of shared clonotypes between healthy human individuals. Libraries were prepared by immunoSEQ multiplex PCR; TCRdb keeps only in-frame clonotypes and omits some of them. The sample contains almost 750,000 clones, roughly 72% of which appear only once. Sequenced: memory CD4+ T cells sorted from blood. Indicated subset: CD45RA-negative fraction. The receptors come from a woman under 40 in good health.

The chain carries TRBV4-2 and TRBJ2-7; 12 bases align to TRBD2. V was pared by 4 bases and J by 1 base, with 14 bases of the junction left unmatched. Germline V gene sequence: CDR1 LGHNA, CDR2 YNFKEQ. The CDR3 has 19 amino acids. The CDR3 is CASSRTLAGGNEISYEQYF. The CDR3 region has the DNA TGTGCCAGCAGCCGCACTCTAGCGGGAGGGAATGAAATATCCTACGAGCAGTACTTC.

A few counts support this clone. The rearrangement joins TRBV6-5 to TRBJ1-3; D may be TRBD1 (5 bases). The CDR3 has 14 amino acids. Germline V gives CDR1 MNHEY, CDR2 SVGAGI. Trimming cost V 7 bases and J 3 bases, with 13 bases left between them. Written as DNA, the CDR3 is TGTGCCAGCACGGGGGGGAGTAGTGGAAACACCATATATTTT. This encodes CASTGGSSGNTIYF.

This clone was counted only a few times. The chain has TRBV27 and TRBJ1-5, with D unresolved. The CDR3 covers 15 residues. V was pared by 5 bases and J by 6 bases, with 17 bases between. Germline V gene lookup returns CDR1 MNHEY and CDR2 SMNVEV (reference sequence). CDR3 nucleotides: TGTGCCAGCAGTCGGGCAGACATACCGGGTCAGCCCCAGCATTTT. Protein product: CASSRADIPGQPQHF.

The gene calls are TRBV5-4 and TRBJ2-3; TRBD2 is a possible D gene (5 bases). The CDR3 is 15 amino acids. From germline, CDR1 is SGHNT and CDR2 YYREEE (reference sequence). V was pared by 4 bases and J by 7 bases, with 19 bases between. CDR3 amino acids: CASSPASSRGHTQYF. The DNA for the CDR3 is TGTGCCAGCAGCCCCGCTAGCAGTAGAGGACATACGCAGTATTTT.

The chain combines TRBV2 with TRBJ2-1; tentatively, D is TRBD2 (5 bases). Trimming took 10 bases from V and 6 from J, leaving 22 bases between them. CDR3 size: 15 residues. Germline V gene sequence: CDR1 SNHLY, CDR2 FYNNEI. The CDR3 DNA is TGTGCCACCGCGATTGGAGCGGCTATAGGCAATGAGCAGTTCTTC. As protein: CATAIGAAIGNEQFF.

The gene calls are TRBV18 and TRBJ2-7; D is possibly TRBD1 (5 bases). The CDR3 extends over 15 amino acids. V was clipped by 3 bases and J by 4 bases, with 16 bases between them. Germline-derived CDR1 and CDR2 are KGHSH and LQKENI. This chain's CDR3 is CASSPLSAGLYEQYF. CDR3 DNA sequence: TGTGCCAGCTCACCGCTCTCTGCAGGGTTGTACGAGCAGTACTTC.

The chain has TRBV19 and TRBJ2-1; TRBD2 agrees at 9 bases. There are 15 residues in the CDR3. The V gene's germline CDR1 is LNHDA and CDR2 SQIVND (reference sequence). Germline trimming cut 2 bases from V and 5 bases from J; bases unmatched to any gene: 4. CDR3 in amino acids: CASSINSGGHNEQFF. The DNA of the CDR3 is TGTGCCAGTAGTATAAATAGCGGGGGTCACAATGAGCAGTTCTTC.

The V and J genes are TRBV5-1 and TRBJ2-3, with a tentative D call TRBD2 (6 bases). Trimming shortened V by 4 bases and J by 4 bases, and 19 bases separated the two germline ends. Germline assignment: CDR1 SGHRS and CDR2 YFSETQ. There are 16 residues in the CDR3. The CDR3 is CASSQAGTATSDTQYF. CDR3 bases: TGCGCCAGCAGCCAGGCCGGGACTGCAACCTCAGATACGCAGTATTTT.

J is TRBJ2-7 and V is TRBV4-1, with 9 bases aligning to TRBD2. Losses at the gene ends were 2 bases for V and 1 base for J; bases not matched to a gene: 6. The CDR3 is made up of 16 amino acids. The germline gives CDR1 MGHRA, CDR2 YSYEKL. The CDR3 is CASSQPGGLASYEQYF. DNA of the CDR3: TGCGCCAGCAGCCAACCCGGGGGACTAGCTTCCTACGAGCAGTACTTC.

The gene calls are TRBV6-1 and TRBJ2-1; TRBD2 matches at 12 bases. The trim removed 6 bases at V and 8 bases at J, leaving 8 bases unmatched. The CDR3 runs 15 residues. CDR1 and CDR2 (germline): MNHNS, SASEGT. Written as DNA, the CDR3 is TGTGCCAGCAGATGGACTAGCGGGAACTTCTATGAGCAGTTCTTC. Its protein is CASRWTSGNFYEQFF.

This chain joins TRBV6-1 and TRBJ2-7; D gene unclear. This CDR3 spans 14 amino acids. Germline-derived CDR1 and CDR2 are MNHNS and SASEGT. The V end lost 6 bases, the J end lost 2 bases, and 14 bases lay between the germline ends. CDR3 DNA: TGTGCCAGCAGAGAATACCGGCCACCCTACGAGCAGTACTTC. Residues: CASREYRPPYEQYF.

V usage is TRBV28 and J usage is TRBJ2-5; D may be TRBD2 (5 bases). The J call is doubtful: the DNA matches TRBJ2-7 better. The CDR3 length is 15 residues. From germline, CDR1 is MDHEN and CDR2 SYDVKM. CDR3 amino acids: CASSPSGFVAYEQYF. The CDR3 nucleotides read TGTGCCAGCAGTCCCTCGGGATTTGTGGCCTACGAGCAGTACTTC.

This clone was picked up one time. The genes are TRBV27 and TRBJ2-2, with D unclear. The CDR3 length is 13 residues. V was shortened by 5 bases and J by 0 bases, with 4 bases between the two germline ends. CDR1 MNHEY and CDR2 SMNVEV come from the germline V gene (reference sequence). CDR3 coding DNA: TGTGCCAGCAGTCCTTCGAACACCGGGGAGCTGTTTTTT. It codes for CASSPSNTGELFF.

This clone has a single count. This rearrangement joins TRBV12-5 to TRBJ2-5; 11 bases fit TRBD1. Germline V CDR1 and CDR2: LGHNT, FRNRAP. The CDR3 has 15 residues. V lost 5 bases, J lost 5 bases, and 7 bases stayed unmatched. The CDR3 loop is CASGLSGQGEETQYF. The DNA for the CDR3 is TGTGCTAGTGGTCTTTCGGGACAGGGGGAGGAGACCCAGTACTTC.

The V call is TRBV7-3, the J call TRBJ2-2; no clear D gene. V lost 5 bases to trimming and J lost 0 bases, with 10 bases between them. From germline, CDR1 is SGHTA and CDR2 FQGTGA. The CDR3 loop spans 15 amino acids. This CDR3 is CASSALATNTGELFF. Here the CDR3 DNA reads TGTGCCAGCAGCGCCCTTGCAACGAACACCGGGGAGCTGTTTTTT.

This clone showed up just a few times. The chain recombines TRBV27 with TRBJ1-2; D possibly corresponds to TRBD1 (6 bases). This CDR3 spans 16 amino acids. Germline lookup yields CDR1 MNHEY and CDR2 SMNVEV (reference sequence). V dropped 5 bases and J dropped 3 bases, with 19 bases sitting between them. Here the CDR3 DNA reads TGTGCCAGCAGTCCGCGCGGACAGCCGGGGTACTATGGCTACACCTTC. Amino acids: CASSPRGQPGYYGYTF.

This clone is a singleton in its sample. This chain links TRBV2 with TRBJ2-3; D assignment may be TRBD1 or TRBD2 (6 bases each). The CDR3 spans 15 residues. Trimming removed 2 bases at V and 3 bases at J, with 12 bases between. Germline values: CDR1 SNHLY, CDR2 FYNNEI. CDR3 residues: CASSEWGAGTDTQYF. The DNA for the CDR3 is TGTGCCAGCAGTGAATGGGGGGCGGGAACAGATACGCAGTATTTT.

About this clone itself: The same CDR3 is also encoded by other DNA sequences in this sample. The CDR3 here is CSVVGGWGQPQHF. For the CDR3, the DNA is TGCAGCGTTGTAGGGGGCTGGGGTCAGCCCCAGCATTTT. The gene calls are TRBV29-1 and TRBJ1-5, with 7 bases fitting TRBD1. Germline CDR1 SQVTM, CDR2 ANQGSEA. There are 13 residues in the CDR3. V lost 4 bases to trimming and J lost 6 bases; unmatched junction nucleotides: 6.

The rearrangement joins TRBV6-6 to TRBJ2-7, with 7 nucleotides matching TRBD1. V lost 5 bases to trimming and J lost 12 bases; unmatched junction nucleotides: 22. The CDR3 has 16 residues. Germline CDR1 and CDR2: MNHNY and SVGAGI (reference sequence). The CDR3 loop reads CASSTTADGTARFRYF. In DNA, the CDR3 is TGTGCCAGCAGTACGACAGCCGACGGGACAGCCAGGTTTCGGTACTTC.

V is TRBV28 and J is TRBJ1-5, with no clear D. This CDR3 has 17 residues. Looked up from germline, CDR1 is MDHEN and CDR2 is SYDVKM. Trimming left V 3 bases short and J 8 bases short, with 23 bases between. CDR3 protein: CASSLGGVDGQSKPQHF. The DNA of the CDR3 is TGTGCCAGCAGTTTGGGTGGGGTGGACGGTCAATCAAAGCCCCAGCATTTT. Variable domain in full (rest from reference TRBV28 and TRBJ1-5): DVKVTQSSRYLVKRTGEKVFLECVQDMDHENMFWYRQDPGLGLRLIYFSYDVKMKEKGDIPEGYSVSREKKERFSLILESASTNQTSMYLCASSLGGVDGQSKPQHFGDGTRLSIL.